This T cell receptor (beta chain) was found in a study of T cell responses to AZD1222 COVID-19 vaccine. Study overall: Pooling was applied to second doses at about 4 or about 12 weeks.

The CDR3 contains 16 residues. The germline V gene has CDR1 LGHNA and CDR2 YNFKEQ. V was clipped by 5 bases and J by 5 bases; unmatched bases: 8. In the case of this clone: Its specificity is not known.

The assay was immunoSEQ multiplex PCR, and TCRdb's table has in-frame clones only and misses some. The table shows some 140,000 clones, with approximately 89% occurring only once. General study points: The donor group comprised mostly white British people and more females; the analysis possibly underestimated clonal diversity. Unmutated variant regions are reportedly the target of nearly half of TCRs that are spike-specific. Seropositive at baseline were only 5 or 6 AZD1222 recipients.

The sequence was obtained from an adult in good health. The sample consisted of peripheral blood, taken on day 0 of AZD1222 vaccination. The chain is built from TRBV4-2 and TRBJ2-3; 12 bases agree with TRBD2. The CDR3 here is CASSASGGATLDTQYF. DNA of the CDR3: TGTGCCAGCAGCGCTAGCGGGGGGGCCACTTTAGATACGCAGTATTTT.